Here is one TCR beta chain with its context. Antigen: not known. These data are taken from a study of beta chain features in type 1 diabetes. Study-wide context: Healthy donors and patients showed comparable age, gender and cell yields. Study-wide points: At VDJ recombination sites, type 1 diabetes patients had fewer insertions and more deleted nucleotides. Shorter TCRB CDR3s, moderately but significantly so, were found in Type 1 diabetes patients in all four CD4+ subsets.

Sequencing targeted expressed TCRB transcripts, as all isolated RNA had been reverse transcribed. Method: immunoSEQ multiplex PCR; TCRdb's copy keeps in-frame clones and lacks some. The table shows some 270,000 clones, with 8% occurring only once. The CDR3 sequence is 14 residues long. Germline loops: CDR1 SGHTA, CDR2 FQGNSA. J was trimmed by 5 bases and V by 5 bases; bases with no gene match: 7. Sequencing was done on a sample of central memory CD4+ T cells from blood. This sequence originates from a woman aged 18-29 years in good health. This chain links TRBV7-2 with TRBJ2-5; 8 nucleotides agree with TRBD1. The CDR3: CASSPRQGRETQYF. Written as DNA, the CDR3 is TGTGCCAGCAGCCCCCGACAGGGGCGGGAGACCCAGTACTTC.